Shown below are 13 T cell receptor beta chains from a single sample sequenced in a study of T cell responses to AZD1222 COVID-19 vaccine. Assay: immunoSEQ multiplex PCR; the TCRdb copy retains only in-frame clones and omits some. The sample contains about 84,000 clones, 87% of which appear only once. The specimen was peripheral blood, collected on day 0 of AZD1222 vaccination. The receptors here all came from an adult in good health.

This chain links TRBV5-1 with TRBJ2-2, with 8 bases identical to TRBD2. This CDR3 is built from 15 residues. Germline-derived CDR1 and CDR2 are SGHRS and YFSETQ. J gave up 6 bases and V 4 bases, and 8 bases lay outside the gene matches. Here the CDR3 DNA reads TGCGCCAGCAGCAGTTTGACTAGCGTCCCCGGGGAGCTGTTTTTT. Residues: CASSSLTSVPGELFF.

The genes are TRBV6-4 and TRBJ1-2; a possible D gene is TRBD1 (5 bases). In germline, CDR1 is MRHNA, CDR2 SNTAGT. V was pared by 0 bases and J by 8 bases, with 19 bases between. This CDR3 is built from 16 residues. The CDR3 nucleotides read TGTGCCAGCAGTGACTCGAGACACAGGATCAGAGACGGCTACACCTTC. Its translation: CASSDSRHRIRDGYTF.

V is TRBV19 and J is TRBJ2-1; D is undetermined. The V gene's germline CDR1 is LNHDA and CDR2 SQIVND (reference sequence). Between the trimmed V and J ends, which lost 9 bases and 2 bases, there was a span of 14 bases. CDR3 length: 14 amino acids. CDR3 sequence: CASTQTMTYNEQFF. Written as DNA, the CDR3 is TGTGCCAGCACACAGACAATGACCTACAATGAGCAGTTCTTC.

Only one count was recorded for this clone. This chain uses TRBV7-8 with TRBJ1-1, with D tentatively TRBD1 (6 bases). Germline CDR1 and CDR2: SGHVS and FQNEAQ. The CDR3 consists of 15 residues. Trimming took off 5 bases at V and 1 base at J, with 14 bases between the two ends. The CDR3, as DNA: TGTGCCAGCAGCCCCCGACAGGCTGGGAACACTGAAGCTTTCTTT. Translating it yields CASSPRQAGNTEAFF.

CDR3 coding DNA: TGTGCCAGTAGTATAGATGGGATTACCGGCTACACCTTC. As protein: CASSIDGITGYTF. The V and J genes are TRBV19 and TRBJ1-2; D is undetermined. V was shortened by 0 bases and J by 8 bases, with 10 bases between the two germline ends. The CDR3 has 13 amino acids. The germline V gene has CDR1 LNHDA and CDR2 SQIVND (reference sequence).

This clone showed up just a few times. The genes are TRBV5-1 and TRBJ2-7; D possibly corresponds to TRBD2 (5 bases). The CDR3 loop spans 15 amino acids. CDR1 is SGHRS and CDR2 is YFSETQ in the germline V gene. V shed 1 base and J shed 0 bases, with 11 bases lying between them. CDR3 protein: CASSLYSTSSYEQYF. CDR3 nucleotide sequence: TGCGCCAGCAGCTTGTACTCTACTAGCTCCTACGAGCAGTACTTC.

The chain uses TRBV19 and TRBJ2-1; TRBD2 agrees at 16 bases. Germline assignment: CDR1 LNHDA and CDR2 SQIVND (reference sequence). Trimming at V came to 4 bases and at J to 0 bases, leaving 6 bases not matched to a gene. CDR3 size: 19 residues. The CDR3 sequence is CASSTWGLAGGVSYNEQFF. DNA of the CDR3: TGTGCCAGTAGTACCTGGGGACTAGCGGGAGGGGTCTCCTACAATGAGCAGTTCTTC.

The J gene is TRBJ1-4, the V gene TRBV19, with 10 bases identical to TRBD1. Trimming took 9 bases from V and 4 from J; bases not matched to a gene: 8. This CDR3 has 15 amino acids. Germline V gene data show CDR1 as LNHDA and CDR2 as SQIVND (reference sequence). In nucleotides, the CDR3 is TGTGCCAGCCGGACAGGGGGTCTAGGTAATGAAAAACTGTTTTTT. Its protein is CASRTGGLGNEKLFF.

V is TRBV7-2 and J is TRBJ1-5; D unclear. The CDR3 consists of 13 residues. Germline assignment: CDR1 SGHTA and CDR2 FQGNSA. V was pared by 5 bases and J by 4 bases, with 9 bases between. The chain's CDR3 is CASSISLNQPQHF. CDR3 sequence (DNA): TGTGCCAGCAGCATTTCCCTGAATCAGCCCCAGCATTTT.

This rearrangement joins TRBV6-4 to TRBJ2-3, with TRBD2 as a possible D gene (6 bases). This CDR3 is built from 13 residues. V gave up 6 bases and J gave up 3 bases, with 10 bases separating them. Germline values: CDR1 MRHNA, CDR2 SNTAGT. The CDR3 DNA sequence: TGTGCCAGCAGAGGAGGGAGTACAGATACGCAGTATTTT. It encodes CASRGGSTDTQYF.

V gene TRBV7-2 combines with J gene TRBJ2-1, with TRBD2 matching over 7 bases. This CDR3 spans 15 amino acids. Germline trimming cut 3 bases from V and 0 bases from J; bases unmatched to any gene: 2. Germline V CDR1 and CDR2: SGHTA, FQGNSA. The CDR3 reads CASSFPSGSYNEQFF. Here the CDR3 DNA reads TGTGCCAGCAGCTTCCCTAGCGGCTCCTACAATGAGCAGTTCTTC.

V usage is TRBV5-1 and J usage is TRBJ2-1; 7 bases are shared with TRBD1. From germline, CDR1 is SGHRS and CDR2 YFSETQ. The J segment lost 4 bases and the V segment lost 4 bases, leaving 5 bases of the junction unmatched. This CDR3 is built from 14 residues. The CDR3 spells CASSPGTEYNEQFF. Here the CDR3 DNA reads TGCGCCAGCAGCCCCGGGACAGAATACAATGAGCAGTTCTTC.

The chain has TRBV15 and TRBJ1-2; D is possibly TRBD1 (5 bases). V was pared by 0 bases and J by 8 bases, with 13 bases between. Germline loops: CDR1 LNHNV, CDR2 YYDKDF (reference sequence). CDR3 length: 14 amino acids. The CDR3 region is CATSRDDRMEGYTF. CDR3 DNA sequence: TGTGCCACCAGCAGAGACGACAGAATGGAGGGCTACACCTTC.